The next 32 T cell receptor beta chains were all read from a single sample in a study of blood T cell repertoires in COVID-19 (dated by TCRdb to about 2020). The library was generated by the immunoSEQ multiplex PCR assay. TCRdb's version of the immuneACCESS table is confined to in-frame rearrangements and falls short of the full clone set. An unresolved V gene accounts for under half of the shortfall where checked; the remainder is of unknown origin. The table for this sample lists around 140,000 clones; approximately 89% of them were counted only once. Of the sample, roughly 1.5% is held by the ten largest clones. Specimen: peripheral blood. These receptors came from a woman aged 50 to 65 with acute or convalescent COVID-19.

This clone occurred once. J is TRBJ1-4 and V is TRBV4-2, with D perhaps TRBD1 (6 bases). The CDR3 length is 16 residues. V shed 0 bases and J shed 4 bases, with 12 bases lying between them. The V gene's germline CDR1 is LGHNA and CDR2 YNFKEQ. The CDR3 DNA follows: TGTGCCAGCAGCCAAGAGAGGGGGAGCGGTAATGAAAAACTGTTTTTT. Amino acids: CASSQERGSGNEKLFF.

The chain has TRBV5-4 and TRBJ2-7, with D hard to call. The germline gives CDR1 SGHNT, CDR2 YYREEE (reference sequence). The CDR3 runs 14 residues. V was shortened by 4 bases and J by 0 bases, with 11 bases between the two germline ends. This CDR3 reads CASSPGLSSYEQYF. DNA for the CDR3: TGTGCCAGCAGCCCAGGTCTGAGCTCCTACGAGCAGTACTTC.

The chain uses TRBV11-2 and TRBJ2-3; 8 nucleotides match TRBD1. The V and J ends lost 2 bases and 1 base, in that order; junction bases with no gene match: 8. Germline CDR1 and CDR2: SGHAT and FQNNGV. The CDR3 loop spans 17 amino acids. The CDR3 region is CASSLNSPDRGTDTQYF. The CDR3 region has the DNA TGTGCCAGCAGCTTAAATTCTCCGGACAGGGGCACAGATACGCAGTATTTT.

The V and J genes are TRBV5-1 and TRBJ2-7, with a weak D call TRBD1 (5 bases). The germline V gene encodes CDR1 SGHRS and CDR2 YFSETQ. This CDR3 spans 17 amino acids. Trimming stripped 2 bases from V and 2 bases from J, with 20 bases between. The CDR3 protein is CASSLPRQSDRAYEQYF. The CDR3 DNA reads as TGCGCCAGCAGCTTACCACGCCAATCAGACAGAGCCTACGAGCAGTACTTC.

The V and J genes are TRBV2 and TRBJ1-4; tentatively, D is TRBD1 (5 bases). Per the germline V gene, CDR1 is SNHLY and CDR2 is FYNNEI. The CDR3 length is 15 residues. Trimming removed 4 bases at V and 2 bases at J, with 11 bases between. The CDR3 DNA reads as TGTGCCAGCAGTGCTCTGGGGCTGACTAATGAAAAACTGTTTTTT. It yields the protein CASSALGLTNEKLFF.

The rearrangement joins TRBV9 to TRBJ1-1; D unclear. The CDR3 is 14 amino acids. Germline-derived CDR1 and CDR2 are SGDLS and YYNGEE. The germline V and J ends were trimmed by 7 bases and 3 bases, with 16 bases remaining between them. CDR3 coding DNA: TGTGCCAGCGGTCCTGAGGGAGGACACACTGAAGCTTTCTTT. Its protein is CASGPEGGHTEAFF.

This chain joins TRBV12-5 and TRBJ2-7, with TRBD1 matching 11 bases. The CDR3 has 13 amino acids. Germline V gives CDR1 LGHNT, CDR2 FRNRAP. V was clipped by 7 bases and J by 4 bases; unmatched bases: 3. CDR3 sequence: CASAGTGGYEQYF. DNA of the CDR3: TGTGCTAGTGCGGGGACAGGGGGTTACGAGCAGTACTTC. The variable domain in full, completed from reference TRBV12-5 and TRBJ2-7, reads DARVTQTPRHKVTEMGQEVTMRCQPILGHNTVFWYRQTMMQGLELLAYFRNRAPLDDSGMPKDRFSAEMPDATLATLKIQPSEPRDSAVYFCASAGTGGYEQYFGPGTRLTVT.

The rearrangement joins TRBV30 to TRBJ1-6; D might be TRBD1 (5 bases). CDR1 is GTSNPN, CDR2 SVGIG, per germline (reference sequence). This CDR3 spans 12 amino acids. V was cut by 4 bases and J by 7 bases, with 8 bases left in between. The CDR3: CAWKAGNSPLHF. The DNA for the CDR3 is TGTGCCTGGAAGGCAGGGAATTCACCCCTCCACTTT.

This chain connects TRBV11-1 to TRBJ1-2; no definite D call. The V gene lost 0 bases and the J gene lost 4 bases, with 12 bases spanning the gap. The CDR3 has 15 residues. Germline V CDR1 and CDR2: SGHAT, FQDESV (reference sequence). CDR3 in DNA: TGTGCCAGCAGCTTAGCGGAGGACGGCTTCTATGGCTACACCTTC. This translates into CASSLAEDGFYGYTF. Using reference TRBV11-1 and TRBJ1-2 for the parts outside the CDR3, the full variable domain is EAEVAQSPRYKITEKSQAVAFWCDPISGHATLYWYRQILGQGPELLVQFQDESVVDDSQLPKDRFSAERLKGVDSTLKIQPAELGDSAMYLCASSLAEDGFYGYTFGSGTRLTVV.

V gene TRBV19 combines with J gene TRBJ1-6; D is undetermined. The V end lost 6 bases, the J end lost 3 bases, and 9 bases lay between the germline ends. From germline, CDR1 is LNHDA and CDR2 SQIVND (reference sequence). The CDR3 length is 14 residues. For the CDR3, the DNA is TGTGCCAGTAGAACACAGAACTATAATTCACCCCTCCACTTT. Its translation is CASRTQNYNSPLHF.

The chain employs TRBV6-1 and TRBJ2-7; a weak D match, TRBD1 (6 bases). Trimming took off 2 bases at V and 2 bases at J, with 13 bases between the two ends. CDR1 MNHNS and CDR2 SASEGT come from the germline V gene. The CDR3 totals 15 residues. The DNA of the CDR3 is TGTGCCAGCAGTGAATCGGACAGCTCCACCTACGAGCAGTACTTC. Translating it yields CASSESDSSTYEQYF.

V usage is TRBV18 and J usage is TRBJ2-1; 8 nucleotides line up with TRBD1. After removal of 6 bases from V and 7 bases from J, the junction contained 8 bases not matched to a gene. The length of the CDR3 is 14 residues. Per the germline V gene, CDR1 is KGHSH and CDR2 is LQKENI. CDR3: CASSPDRAGNEQFF. The CDR3 DNA is TGTGCCAGCTCTCCGGACAGGGCGGGGAATGAGCAGTTCTTC.

The rearrangement uses TRBV7-2 and TRBJ2-5, with TRBD2 matching over 9 bases. V lost 4 bases, J lost 5 bases, and 8 bases stayed unmatched. CDR1 is SGHTA, CDR2 FQGNSA, per germline. The CDR3 is 15 residues long. In DNA form, the CDR3 reads TGTGCCAGCAGCTCGCTTAGCGGGAGTTGGGAGACCCAGTACTTC. It codes for CASSSLSGSWETQYF.

J is TRBJ1-1 and V is TRBV2; weak D call: TRBD1 (6 bases). The CDR3 extends over 15 amino acids. Trimming stripped 7 bases from V and 1 base from J, with 16 bases between. Per the germline V gene, CDR1 is SNHLY and CDR2 is FYNNEI. The CDR3 loop reads CASILTGASNTEAFF. CDR3 coding DNA: TGTGCCAGCATCCTGACAGGTGCCTCGAACACTGAAGCTTTCTTT. Based on the CDR3 plus reference TRBV2 and TRBJ1-1, the full variable domain is EPEVTQTPSHQVTQMGQEVILRCVPISNHLYFYWYRQILGQKVEFLVSFYNNEISEKSEIFDDQFSVERPDGSNFTLKIRSTKLEDSAMYFCASILTGASNTEAFFGQGTRLTVV.

This clone was recorded a few times. V is TRBV7-3 and J is TRBJ2-3; 7 bases are a match to TRBD2. This CDR3 has 16 residues. The ends lost 5 bases at V and 4 bases at J; junction bases unmatched: 12. Germline CDR1 and CDR2: SGHTA and FQGTGA. In DNA form, the CDR3 reads TGTGCCAGCAGCCCCGGTCGGGGAGGGTACGCAGATACGCAGTATTTT. Residues: CASSPGRGGYADTQYF.

J is TRBJ2-7 and V is TRBV28, with a tentative D call TRBD1 (7 bases). V was cut by 10 bases and J by 7 bases, with 20 bases left in between. CDR1 and CDR2 from the germline V gene are MDHEN and SYDVKM. The CDR3 has 13 amino acids. CDR3 protein: CATNPIPGGEQYF. The CDR3 region has the DNA TGTGCCACCAACCCGATTCCAGGGGGGGAGCAGTACTTC.

The chain recombines TRBV5-6 with TRBJ2-5; 8 bases are shared with TRBD2. The CDR3 is 18 residues long. Trimming at V came to 2 bases and at J to 0 bases, leaving 12 bases not matched to a gene. Germline V lookup: CDR1 SGHDT, CDR2 YYEEEE. The CDR3 sequence: CASSLLILLLADQETQYF. Written as DNA, the CDR3 is TGTGCCAGCAGCTTATTAATACTATTACTAGCGGACCAAGAGACCCAGTACTTC.

The chain combines TRBV13 with TRBJ2-5, with 10 bases identical to TRBD1. V lost 3 bases, J lost 4 bases, and 2 bases stayed unmatched. Germline V gene data show CDR1 as PRHDT and CDR2 as FYEKMQ (reference sequence). The CDR3 is 14 residues long. The CDR3 spells CASSFRDRGETQYF. In nucleotides, the CDR3 is TGTGCCAGCAGCTTCCGGGACAGGGGAGAGACCCAGTACTTC.

This clone was observed a handful of times. This chain uses TRBV6-5 with TRBJ1-5; 7 bases are shared with TRBD1. Germline CDR1 and CDR2: MNHEY and SVGAGI. The CDR3 covers 16 residues. Germline trimming cut 4 bases from V and 0 bases from J; bases unmatched to any gene: 6. This chain's CDR3 is CASSSPGGYSNQPQHF. The CDR3 bases are TGTGCCAGCAGTTCGCCAGGGGGTTATAGCAATCAGCCCCAGCATTTT.

The chain is built from TRBV6-6 and TRBJ2-7; 9 bases match TRBD2. The CDR3 is 14 amino acids. Germline-derived CDR1 and CDR2 are MNHNY and SVGAGI (reference sequence). V was clipped by 7 bases and J by 0 bases; unmatched bases: 4. The CDR3 is CASNPTSGSYEQYF. The CDR3 DNA reads as TGTGCCAGCAACCCGACTAGCGGCTCCTACGAGCAGTACTTC.

The V call is TRBV5-6, the J call TRBJ2-5; D perhaps matches TRBD1 (6 bases). Germline V lookup: CDR1 SGHDT, CDR2 YYEEEE. Trimming pared 5 bases from V and 4 bases from J, leaving 12 bases between. This CDR3 comprises 13 residues. The DNA of the CDR3 is TGTGCCAGCAGTACAGGGTTTGGAGAGACCCAGTACTTC. Its translation: CASSTGFGETQYF.

The rearrangement links TRBV3-1 (or the pseudogene TRBV3-2) to TRBJ1-2; 7 bases agree with TRBD1. The CDR3 is made up of 13 amino acids. J gave up 8 bases and V 3 bases, and 6 bases lay outside the gene matches. Per the germline V gene, CDR1 is LGHDT and CDR2 is YNNKEL (reference sequence). The CDR3 spells CASSQEGARGYTF. The CDR3 DNA reads as TGTGCCAGCAGCCAGGAGGGGGCGCGGGGCTACACCTTC.

The DNA for the CDR3 is TGTGCCAGCAGCTTTCCGGGACAAGGCACAGATACGCAGTATTTT. Residues: CASSFPGQGTDTQYF. The chain links TRBV7-9 to TRBJ2-3; TRBD1 might be the D (6 bases). Germline V gene lookup returns CDR1 SEHNR and CDR2 FQNEAQ (reference sequence). CDR3 size: 15 residues. The V and J ends lost 3 bases and 1 base respectively, with 11 bases between them.

V gene TRBV20-1 combines with J gene TRBJ1-5; D is possibly TRBD1 (5 bases). The CDR3 length is 16 residues. V was clipped by 3 bases and J by 1 base, with 16 bases between them. Germline CDR1 DFQATT, CDR2 SNEGSKA (reference sequence). The chain's CDR3 is CSASSAQDRSNQPQHF. CDR3 DNA sequence: TGCAGTGCTAGTAGCGCACAGGATCGAAGCAATCAGCCCCAGCATTTT.

The chain couples TRBV29-1 to TRBJ2-3; D may be TRBD2 (5 bases). V lost 5 bases to trimming and J lost 6 bases, with 6 bases between them. Germline V gives CDR1 SQVTM, CDR2 ANQGSEA. This CDR3 is 10 amino acids long. CDR3 amino acids: CSVWEDTQYF. The CDR3 DNA follows: TGCAGCGTTTGGGAGGATACGCAGTATTTT.

The chain has TRBV6-4 and TRBJ1-1; the D is unclear. The CDR3 consists of 13 residues. Germline-derived CDR1 and CDR2 are MRHNA and SNTAGT. Trimming removed 4 bases at V and 2 bases at J, with 8 bases between. CDR3 amino acids: CASSVEANTEAFF. CDR3 coding DNA: TGTGCCAGCAGTGTTGAGGCCAACACTGAAGCTTTCTTT.

This chain links TRBV6-4 with TRBJ1-3; D gene uncertain. Per the germline V gene, CDR1 is MRHNA and CDR2 is SNTAGT. V lost 2 bases, J lost 1 base, and 18 bases lay in between. The CDR3 length is 18 residues. CDR3 region: CASSDTNDPRGSGNTIYF. CDR3 nucleotide sequence: TGTGCCAGCAGTGACACAAATGATCCACGAGGGTCTGGAAACACCATATATTTT.

This clone was recorded only once. The CDR3 bases are TGTGCCTGGAGCGGCCTCGGGACTAGCTTCCCAGAGACCCAGTACTTC. Translation: CAWSGLGTSFPETQYF. The rearrangement uses TRBV30 and TRBJ2-5; TRBD2 matches 9 bases. V lost 3 bases to trimming and J lost 4 bases; unmatched junction nucleotides: 12. Germline V gene lookup returns CDR1 GTSNPN and CDR2 SVGIG (reference sequence). The CDR3 is 16 residues long.

This clone was observed a single time. This chain connects TRBV19 to TRBJ1-5; weak D call: TRBD1 (5 bases). Per germline, CDR1 LNHDA and CDR2 SQIVND (reference sequence). The CDR3 runs to 16 residues. Trimming removed 5 bases from V and 2 bases from J, with 16 bases in between. CDR3 in amino acids: CASSLGRGQGNQPQHF. CDR3 DNA sequence: TGTGCCAGTAGTTTAGGTAGGGGCCAGGGCAATCAGCCCCAGCATTTT.

V usage is TRBV19 and J usage is TRBJ2-1; TRBD2 aligns across 8 bases. CDR3 length: 16 amino acids. With 4 bases clipped from V and 9 bases from J, the junction kept 14 bases outside the gene matches. Germline CDR1 is LNHDA and CDR2 is SQIVND (reference sequence). The CDR3 loop reads CASSTPESGGRVEQFF. CDR3 sequence (DNA): TGTGCCAGTAGTACCCCAGAGAGCGGGGGTCGAGTTGAGCAGTTCTTC.

This clone was seen a few times. The chain uses TRBV30 and TRBJ2-3; D might be TRBD2 (6 bases). The CDR3 sequence is 13 residues long. Trimming pared 3 bases from V and 3 bases from J, leaving 10 bases between. Germline CDR1 reads GTSNPN; CDR2 reads SVGIG (reference sequence). This CDR3 is CAWSLGGTDTQYF. CDR3 DNA: TGTGCCTGGAGCCTAGGAGGGACAGATACGCAGTATTTT. The entire variable domain, with the rest obtained from reference TRBV30 and TRBJ2-3, is as follows: SQTIHQWPATLVQPVGSPLSLECTVEGTSNPNLYWYRQAAGRGLQLLFYSVGIGQISSEVPQNLSASRPQDRQFILSSKKLLLSDSGFYLCAWSLGGTDTQYFGPGTRLTVL.

The chain couples TRBV4-3 to TRBJ2-1; D perhaps matches TRBD2 (6 bases). The germline V gene encodes CDR1 LGHNA and CDR2 YSLEER. This CDR3 is 17 amino acids long. V was clipped by 2 bases and J by 0 bases, with 14 bases between them. CDR3 DNA sequence: TGCGCCAGCAGCCAAAGAGGACTAAGAAGCTCCTACAATGAGCAGTTCTTC. It specifies CASSQRGLRSSYNEQFF.